This TCR beta chain was profiled in a study of OX40 agonist ivuxolimab in advanced cancers. Study-level information: Among those enrolled, mean age was roughly 62 years (range about 23 to 79) and approximately 80% were male.

Measured with immunoSEQ multiplex PCR; TCRdb has only the in-frame clones, and not every one. Of 70,000 or so clones listed, just under 85% are singletons. CDR3 size: 13 residues. J lost 11 bases, V lost 1 base, and 6 bases had no gene match. Germline loops: CDR1 SGHTA, CDR2 FQGNSA. The input for sequencing was CD4+ or CD8+ T cells sorted from blood, taken in a trial of the OX40 agonist ivuxolimab. The genes are TRBV7-2 and TRBJ2-3; 7 nucleotides agree with TRBD1. The TCR was taken from an adult with an advanced solid tumor such as melanoma, head and neck, liver or kidney cancer. The CDR3 DNA is TGTGCCAGCAGCTTAGATACCGGGACAGTGCAGTATTTT. Protein: CASSLDTGTVQYF.